Each of the 27 T cell receptor beta chains below was sequenced from the same sample in a study of T cells in Graves' hyperthyroidism and ophthalmopathy. Amplification targeted TCR beta CDR3 regions from RNA transcripts. The HTBI set primed first-round TCR CDR3 RT-PCR. TCRdb analysed the multiplex PCR reads with MiXCR anew, one entry per CDR3 protein. The profile shows approximately 590,000 distinct CDR3 sequences, 15% to 17% of them singletons. The sample consisted of blood. The receptors were sampled from a woman aged 25 to 39 with Graves' hyperthyroidism.

The chain joins TRBV6-2 or TRBV6-3 to TRBJ2-6; no firm D call. Deletions cut 2 bases from V and 0 bases from J, with 8 bases between. The CDR3 totals 16 residues. Germline CDR1 reads MNHEY; CDR2 reads SVGEGT. CDR3 in amino acids: CASSYGSFSGANVLTF. Here the CDR3 DNA reads TGTGCCAGCAGTTACGGCAGTTTCTCTGGGGCCAACGTCCTGACTTTC.

The chain carries TRBV5-5 and TRBJ2-1, with 9 bases that match TRBD2. Germline CDR1 and CDR2: SGHKS and YYEKEE (reference sequence). This CDR3 spans 15 amino acids. V shed 4 bases, J shed 3 bases, and the junction held 5 bases outside the gene matches. CDR3: CASSTTSGDYNEQFF. DNA of the CDR3: TGTGCCAGCAGCACGACTAGCGGAGACTACAATGAGCAGTTCTTC.

This clonotype was seen many times. V usage is TRBV2 and J usage is TRBJ2-4; 7 bases fit TRBD2. V gave up 6 bases and J gave up 7 bases; unmatched junction bases: 6. CDR1 SNHLY and CDR2 FYNNEI come from the germline V gene. The CDR3 sequence is 13 residues long. The CDR3 coding sequence is TGTGCCAGCAGAAAGGGACTAACGAACATTCAGTACTTC. Its protein product is CASRKGLTNIQYF.

V gene TRBV7-9 combines with J gene TRBJ2-2; a possible D gene is TRBD1 (6 bases). CDR3 length: 18 residues. CDR1 and CDR2 from the germline V gene are SEHNR and FQNEAQ (reference sequence). V dropped 2 bases and J dropped 6 bases, with 22 bases sitting between them. The CDR3 loop reads CASSLLLPGRGSPGELFF. The CDR3 DNA reads TGTGCCAGCAGCTTACTTCTCCCGGGCAGGGGAAGTCCCGGGGAGCTGTTTTTT.

This clonotype was observed many times. The chain is built from TRBV18 and TRBJ2-7, with D perhaps TRBD1 (5 bases). CDR1 is KGHSH, CDR2 LQKENI, per germline. The CDR3 has 13 amino acids. The V gene lost 2 bases and the J gene lost 2 bases, with 7 bases spanning the gap. CDR3 in amino acids: CASSPDSTYEQYF. CDR3 DNA sequence: TGTGCCAGCTCACCAGACAGCACCTACGAGCAGTACTTC.

The V and J genes are TRBV27 and TRBJ2-1; 12 nucleotides align to TRBD2. V was clipped by 6 bases and J by 2 bases; unmatched bases: 17. Germline V gene lookup returns CDR1 MNHEY and CDR2 SMNVEV (reference sequence). The CDR3 extends over 20 amino acids. The CDR3 region is CASSPTLGLAGLRTYNEQFF. CDR3 in DNA: TGTGCCAGCAGCCCCACACTCGGACTAGCGGGACTAAGAACCTACAATGAGCAGTTCTTC.

For the CDR3, the DNA is TGTGCCAGCAGCCAAGCCGGAGCCGCCTTCGGGTCACCCCTCCACTTT. It encodes CASSQAGAAFGSPLHF. The chain uses TRBV14 and TRBJ1-6; D not resolved. Germline CDR1 SGHDN, CDR2 FVKESK. The V end was cut by 1 base, the J end by 10 bases, with 17 bases between. This CDR3 is 16 amino acids long.

This chain uses TRBV10-3 with TRBJ2-3; 8 bases match TRBD2. V shed 7 bases, J shed 5 bases, and the junction held 5 bases outside the gene matches. The CDR3 sequence is 13 residues long. The germline V gene encodes CDR1 ENHRY and CDR2 SYGVKD. DNA for the CDR3: TGTGCCATCACGGGAGGGCAGCAAGATACGCAGTATTTT. It codes for CAITGGQQDTQYF.

This clonotype occurred many times. This sequence joins TRBV3-1 and TRBJ2-3, with TRBD1 matching 9 bases. Per germline, CDR1 LGHDT and CDR2 YNNKEL (reference sequence). V shed 1 base and J 8 bases; nucleotides not matched to a gene: 10. CDR3 size: 16 residues. The DNA for the CDR3 is TGTGCCAGCAGCCAAGTCGGCGGACAGGGGACGGTTACGCAGTATTTT. This translates into CASSQVGGQGTVTQYF.

This clonotype came up a few times. The chain has TRBV29-1 and TRBJ2-2; possibly TRBD2 for D (6 bases). This CDR3 spans 15 amino acids. Germline-derived CDR1 and CDR2 are SQVTM and ANQGSEA. V lost 4 bases and J 1 base, leaving 13 bases between the germline ends. The CDR3 coding sequence is TGCAGCGTTGGATTACGGGAGCGGAACACCGGGGAGCTGTTTTTT. Residues: CSVGLRERNTGELFF.

This clonotype turned up a few times. The V call is TRBV5-1, the J call TRBJ2-7; the match to TRBD1 covers 11 bases. The V and J ends lost 4 bases and 2 bases, in that order; junction bases with no gene match: 5. CDR1 is SGHRS, CDR2 YFSETQ, per germline. There are 15 residues in the CDR3. CDR3 in amino acids: CASSPGTGGTYEQYF. CDR3 sequence (DNA): TGCGCCAGCAGCCCCGGGACAGGGGGTACCTACGAGCAGTACTTC.

The rearrangement links TRBV30 to TRBJ2-3, with 7 bases lining up with TRBD1. Looked up from germline, CDR1 is GTSNPN and CDR2 is SVGIG (reference sequence). This CDR3 has 13 residues. The trim removed 0 bases at V and 6 bases at J, leaving 3 bases unmatched. In DNA form, the CDR3 reads TGTGCCTGGAGTGTTACAGGGGCGGATACGCAGTATTTT. It translates to CAWSVTGADTQYF.

This clonotype was seen repeatedly, ten times or more. CDR3 DNA: TGCGCCAGCAGCGAGACAGCTACACTGAACACTGAAGCTTTCTTT. Translated: CASSETATLNTEAFF. The chain links TRBV5-1 to TRBJ1-1, with a tentative D call TRBD1 (5 bases). CDR1 and CDR2 from the germline V gene are SGHRS and YFSETQ. Trimming stripped 4 bases from V and 0 bases from J, with 13 bases between. The CDR3 totals 15 residues.

V usage is TRBV6-2 or TRBV6-3 and J usage is TRBJ2-7, with D perhaps matching TRBD2 (5 bases). The CDR3 loop spans 13 amino acids. CDR1 MNHEY and CDR2 SVGEGT come from the germline V gene. The germline V and J ends were trimmed by 6 bases and 2 bases, with 11 bases remaining between them. This CDR3 reads CASRRRSPYEQYF. CDR3 bases: TGTGCCAGCAGGCGGAGGAGTCCCTACGAGCAGTACTTC.

The rearrangement joins TRBV30 to TRBJ1-2; no clear D. Germline values: CDR1 GTSNPN, CDR2 SVGIG (reference sequence). The CDR3 is 13 amino acids. V was trimmed by 0 bases and J by 7 bases, leaving 12 bases between them. The CDR3 DNA follows: TGTGCCTGGAGTGTAGTGGAAGAGGGTGGCTACACCTTC. It is translated as CAWSVVEEGGYTF.

The genes are TRBV7-9 and TRBJ2-5, with D hard to call. Looked up from germline, CDR1 is SEHNR and CDR2 is FQNEAQ (reference sequence). V dropped 1 base and J dropped 4 bases, with 7 bases sitting between them. There are 13 residues in the CDR3. Written as DNA, the CDR3 is TGTGCCAGCAGCTTAGTAGTTTCAGAGACCCAGTACTTC. Residues: CASSLVVSETQYF.

This clonotype was detected only a few times. The chain combines TRBV20-1 with TRBJ2-2; D gene ambiguous. Deletions cut 6 bases from V and 2 bases from J, with 13 bases between. Looked up from germline, CDR1 is DFQATT and CDR2 is SNEGSKA (reference sequence). The CDR3 runs to 14 residues. The CDR3 loop is CSAIARINTGELFF. The CDR3 DNA follows: TGCAGTGCCATCGCTCGGATAAACACCGGGGAGCTGTTTTTT.

Remarks on this clonotype: A much more abundant neighbour one base away suggests this may be a read error. The chain carries TRBV2 and TRBJ2-7; the D gene is possibly TRBD2 (6 bases). Trimming pared 8 bases from V and 4 bases from J, leaving 15 bases between. Germline assignment: CDR1 SNHLY and CDR2 FYNNEI. This CDR3 is built from 13 residues. CDR3: CASFRTKTYEQYF. Written as DNA, the CDR3 is TGTGCCAGCTTCAGGACTAAAACTTACGAGCAGTACTTC.

J is TRBJ1-4 and V is TRBV2, with D possibly TRBD1 on 6 matching bases. CDR3 length equals 12 residues. CDR1 and CDR2 from the germline V gene are SNHLY and FYNNEI. DNA of the CDR3: TGTGCGGCTAGGGGGGGGGGAGAAAAACTGTTTTTT. Translation: CAARGGGEKLFF. The full variable domain, completed using reference TRBV2 and TRBJ1-4, is EPEVTQTPSHQVTQMGQEVILRCVPISNHLYFYWYRQILGQKVEFLVSFYNNEISEKSEIFDDQFSVERPDGSNFTLKIRSTKLEDSAMYFCAARGGGEKLFFGSGTQLSVL.

Concerning this clonotype: At one end, the junction sequence differs from germline, possibly due to a read error. J is TRBJ1-1 and V is TRBV3-1; D call uncertain. The germline CDR1 and CDR2 sequences are LGHDT and YNNKEL (reference sequence). The CDR3 sequence is 12 residues long. In DNA, the CDR3 is TGTGCCGGCAGCCCTACGGACACTGAAGCTTTCTTT. It is translated as CAGSPTDTEAFF.

The V and J genes are TRBV13 and TRBJ2-1; 7 bases agree with TRBD1. This CDR3 comprises 15 residues. In germline, CDR1 is PRHDT, CDR2 FYEKMQ (reference sequence). The junction had 4 bases not matched to a gene; V was cut back by 1 base and J by 4 bases. CDR3 sequence reads: CASSLVGGRYNEQFF. The CDR3 nucleotides read TGTGCCAGCAGCTTAGTAGGGGGCAGGTACAATGAGCAGTTCTTC.

At least ten counts were recorded for this clonotype. CDR3 protein: CASRKQGPSNQPQHF. DNA for the CDR3: TGTGCCAGCAGGAAGCAGGGACCTAGCAATCAGCCCCAGCATTTT. The chain has TRBV6-1 and TRBJ1-5; D is possibly TRBD1 (5 bases). CDR1 MNHNS and CDR2 SASEGT come from the germline V gene. The CDR3 length is 15 residues. Trimming stripped 6 bases from V and 0 bases from J, with 12 bases between.

This clonotype was recorded many times. This chain joins TRBV6-2 or TRBV6-3 and TRBJ2-7; 7 positions match TRBD1. Germline assignment: CDR1 MNHEY and CDR2 SVGEGT. The ends lost 6 bases at V and 0 bases at J; junction bases unmatched: 8. The CDR3 spans 15 residues. The CDR3 region has the DNA TGTGCCAGCAGCCCCGGACAGGCATACTCCTACGAGCAGTACTTC. This gives the protein CASSPGQAYSYEQYF.

This clonotype was seen many times. The gene calls are TRBV6-1 and TRBJ2-7; TRBD2 aligns across 11 bases. Germline trimming cut 8 bases from V and 9 bases from J; bases unmatched to any gene: 21. The CDR3 sequence is 17 residues long. Germline assignment: CDR1 MNHNS and CDR2 SASEGT. This chain's CDR3 is CASRMSSGRTSPWLQYF. CDR3 sequence (DNA): TGTGCCAGCCGTATGTCTAGCGGGAGGACAAGCCCGTGGCTGCAGTACTTC.

A few counts support this clonotype. The CDR3 protein is CSAGPGEETQYF. The CDR3 DNA sequence: TGCAGTGCTGGCCCTGGGGAAGAGACCCAGTACTTC. The chain uses TRBV20-1 and TRBJ2-5; D is unclear. CDR1 is DFQATT and CDR2 is SNEGSKA in the germline V gene (reference sequence). CDR3 size: 12 residues. The germline V and J ends were trimmed by 5 bases and 3 bases, with 10 bases remaining between them.

Only a few counts were recorded for this clonotype. This sequence joins TRBV5-1 and TRBJ1-5; TRBD1 matches at 9 bases. The V segment lost 4 bases and the J segment 4 bases; nucleotides outside the gene matches: 6. CDR3 length: 15 residues. Germline V gene data show CDR1 as SGHRS and CDR2 as YFSETQ. CDR3 bases: TGCGCCAGCAGCCCCTCCGGGACAGGGAATCAGCCCCAGCATTTT. Translation: CASSPSGTGNQPQHF.

This chain uses TRBV30 with TRBJ2-3; 10 nucleotides match TRBD2. Germline lookup yields CDR1 GTSNPN and CDR2 SVGIG (reference sequence). J gave up 4 bases and V 0 bases, and 4 bases lay outside the gene matches. There are 15 residues in the CDR3. The CDR3 nucleotides read TGTGCCTGGAGTGTACGTAGCGGGGGGCCAGATACGCAGTATTTT. It specifies CAWSVRSGGPDTQYF. The full variable domain, its missing parts supplied by reference TRBV30 and TRBJ2-3, is SQTIHQWPATLVQPVGSPLSLECTVEGTSNPNLYWYRQAAGRGLQLLFYSVGIGQISSEVPQNLSASRPQDRQFILSSKKLLLSDSGFYLCAWSVRSGGPDTQYFGPGTRLTVL.